The 3 T cell receptor beta chains listed next were all sequenced from one sample in a study of blood T cell repertoires in COVID-19 (TCRdb year 2020). The receptor library was made with the immunoSEQ multiplex PCR assay. TCRdb limited this immuneACCESS table to in-frame rearrangements with V and J called. A share of clones is missing; checked studies link under half to unresolved V genes, and the rest is unexplained. Here the sample has approximately 230,000 clones; roughly 87% occur a single time. Together, the top ten hold about 6% of the sample. The sample comprised PBMCs or T cells enriched from blood (not recorded which). Receptors originate from a woman younger than 45 with acute COVID-19.

This clone came up a few times. The chain is built from TRBV10-3 and TRBJ1-5; D unresolved. Germline V gene lookup returns CDR1 ENHRY and CDR2 SYGVKD. The ends were cut back, 6 bases at V and 2 bases at J, with 11 bases in the middle. The CDR3 has 14 amino acids. The CDR3 sequence is CAISPGGGNQPQHF. CDR3 in DNA: TGTGCCATCAGCCCCGGAGGTGGCAATCAGCCCCAGCATTTT.

This clone has only one observation. The chain links TRBV6-2 or TRBV6-3 to TRBJ1-3; 7 bases are shared with TRBD1. The germline gives CDR1 MNHEY, CDR2 SVGEGT. CDR3 length equals 15 residues. V was clipped by 5 bases and J by 7 bases; unmatched bases: 11. The CDR3: CASSDPGQEDNTIYF. DNA for the CDR3: TGTGCCAGCAGTGACCCCGGACAGGAGGATAACACCATATATTTT.

The rearrangement uses TRBV7-2 and TRBJ2-7, with D possibly TRBD2 on 6 matching bases. The germline gives CDR1 SGHTA, CDR2 FQGNSA. Between the trimmed V and J ends, which lost 2 bases and 2 bases, there was a span of 13 bases. The length of the CDR3 is 15 residues. CDR3 coding DNA: TGTGCCAGCAGCTTATATGGGGGGACGACCTACGAGCAGTACTTC. This encodes CASSLYGGTTYEQYF.